The 8 T cell receptor beta chains in this list originate from one sample, sequenced in a study of T-cell memory formation after mild COVID-19. From the 5' RACE reads, TCRdb called clonotypes with MiXCR, one entry per CDR3 protein. The sample yields around 300,000 distinct CDR3 sequences, 13% to 15% seen once. Sequenced material: PBMCs or a T cell subset sorted from them (not recorded which). Receptors were obtained from a man between 18 and 35 years old who had mild COVID-19 (a few samples of this study predate the infection). Cell type and time point are not known.

This clonotype has just a few counts. This chain joins TRBV7-9 and TRBJ2-2; 9 bases fit TRBD1. V lost 4 bases, J lost 3 bases, and 9 bases stayed unmatched. CDR1 and CDR2 (germline): SEHNR, FQNEAQ (reference sequence). The CDR3 is 17 residues long. CDR3 in amino acids: CASSSLPGQGDTGELFF. In nucleotides, the CDR3 is TGTGCCAGCAGCTCGCTCCCGGGACAGGGTGACACCGGGGAGCTGTTTTTT.

This clonotype was picked up many times. V gene TRBV4-1 combines with J gene TRBJ1-5; no definite D call. The CDR3 runs 15 residues. V gave up 0 bases and J gave up 1 base, with 7 bases separating them. The germline CDR1 and CDR2 sequences are MGHRA and YSYEKL. CDR3 nucleotide sequence: TGCGCCAGCAGCCAAGATATGGGGAGCAATCAGCCCCAGCATTTT. Amino acid sequence: CASSQDMGSNQPQHF.

This clonotype was picked up one time. The gene calls are TRBV7-2 and TRBJ1-1; D not certain. CDR1 and CDR2 (germline): SGHTA, FQGNSA. This CDR3 is built from 13 residues. V lost 6 bases to trimming and J lost 1 base, with 9 bases between them. For the CDR3, the DNA is TGTGCCAGCAGTCGACCGTGGAACACTGAAGCTTTCTTT. Translated, it gives CASSRPWNTEAFF.

This clonotype came up a few times. The chain combines TRBV12-3 or TRBV12-4 with TRBJ2-7, with D unresolved. The CDR3 has 15 amino acids. Trimming left V 4 bases short and J 4 bases short, with 17 bases between. The DNA of the CDR3 is TGTGCCAGCAGTTCACGAGGCCCTCGTCGTTACGAGCAGTACTTC. Protein product: CASSSRGPRRYEQYF.

This chain uses TRBV30 with TRBJ1-5; D call uncertain. V dropped 2 bases and J dropped 0 bases, with 5 bases sitting between them. CDR1 GTSNPN and CDR2 SVGIG come from the germline V gene (reference sequence). CDR3 size: 13 residues. The CDR3 coding sequence is TGTGCCTGGAGTTTCACTAGCAATCAGCCCCAGCATTTT. Its protein is CAWSFTSNQPQHF. The full variable domain, rest sourced from reference TRBV30 and TRBJ1-5, is SQTIHQWPATLVQPVGSPLSLECTVEGTSNPNLYWYRQAAGRGLQLLFYSVGIGQISSEVPQNLSASRPQDRQFILSSKKLLLSDSGFYLCAWSFTSNQPQHFGDGTRLSIL.

J is TRBJ2-1 and V is TRBV29-1, with 10 bases identical to TRBD1. The CDR3 runs 14 residues. Germline V gene sequence: CDR1 SQVTM, CDR2 ANQGSEA. The V gene end was trimmed by 8 bases and the J gene end by 5 bases; junction bases not matched to a gene: 9. The CDR3 loop reads CSSRGDRGHNEQFF. CDR3 bases: TGCAGCTCCCGAGGGGACAGGGGCCACAATGAGCAGTTCTTC.

The V and J genes are TRBV29-1 and TRBJ2-5; tentative D call: TRBD2 (6 bases). Germline CDR1 reads SQVTM; CDR2 reads ANQGSEA. The CDR3 is made up of 15 amino acids. The V and J ends lost 4 bases and 4 bases respectively, with 19 bases between them. The CDR3 here is CSVGMLTSRAETQYF. The CDR3 DNA reads as TGCAGCGTTGGGATGTTGACTAGTCGGGCAGAGACCCAGTACTTC.

In its sample, this clonotype was seen a few times. V and J are TRBV6-6 and TRBJ2-1; 8 bases map to TRBD2. Germline loops: CDR1 MNHNY, CDR2 SVGAGI (reference sequence). The V segment lost 7 bases and the J segment 5 bases; nucleotides outside the gene matches: 7. The CDR3 loop spans 14 amino acids. The CDR3: CASNCSGAHNEQFF. The CDR3 DNA reads TGTGCCAGCAACTGTAGCGGGGCGCACAATGAGCAGTTCTTC.